A selection of T cell receptor beta chains follows, all from one sample in a study of T cell responses to AZD1222 COVID-19 vaccine. Assay used: immunoSEQ multiplex PCR; TCRdb lists only in-frame clones, some missing. Seen here are more than 95,000 clones, around 76% observed once, and the top ten hold about 5%. The specimen comprised peripheral blood, sampled on day 0 of AZD1222 vaccination. These receptors were taken from an adult in good health. The CDR3 runs from the conserved cysteine through the conserved F or W. D genes are given only for firm matches. Rows give clone size only sometimes, using once, few, many, or a class for an expanded clone.

TRBV6-2/TRBV6-3,TRBJ2-1,-,-,TGTGCCAGCAGCCAAACGGGGAATGAGCAGTTCTTC,CASSQTGNEQFF
TRBV9,TRBJ1-2,-,-,TGTGCCAGCAGCGGGGGGTATGGCTACACCTTC,CASSGGYGYTF
TRBV4-3,TRBJ1-2,-,once,TGCGCCAGCAGCCAAGATCGTTCAGCTACCTATGGCTACACCTTC,CASSQDRSATYGYTF
TRBV14,TRBJ1-2,-,-,TGTGCCAGCAGCTTTAAGAACGGGTATGGCTACACCTTC,CASSFKNGYGYTF
TRBV6-5,TRBJ1-1,TRBD1,-,TGTGCCAGCAGTACCGGGGACAGGGGTGACACTGAAGCTTTCTTT,CASSTGDRGDTEAFF
TRBV18,TRBJ1-1,-,-,TGTGCCAGCTCACCGGACAGACGCATGAACACTGAAGCTTTCTTT,CASSPDRRMNTEAFF
TRBV7-2,TRBJ1-6,TRBD1,-,TGTGCCAGCAGCTTAGCGGTCCCAGGGGGTTCACCCCTCCACTTT,CASSLAVPGGSPLHF
TRBV11-1,TRBJ2-7,-,-,TGTGCCAGCAGCTCACCCTACGAGCAGTACTTC,CASSSPYEQYF
TRBV29-1,TRBJ1-3,-,few,TGCAGCGTCCAGGATGGGGGCTCCAACTCTGGAAACACCATATATTTT,CSVQDGGSNSGNTIYF
TRBV3-1/TRBV3-2,TRBJ2-1,TRBD2,-,TGTGCCAGCAGGCCGGGACTAGGAGTTTTCAGGGAGCAGTTCTTC,CASRPGLGVFREQFF
TRBV7-2,TRBJ2-3,-,-,TGTGCCAGCAGCGGGGGACCTAGCACAGATACGCAGTATTTT,CASSGGPSTDTQYF
TRBV6-5,TRBJ2-7,TRBD1,-,TGTGCCAGCAGCTCCGGGACAGGGGGCGTCGAGCAGTACTTC,CASSSGTGGVEQYF
TRBV25-1,TRBJ2-7,TRBD2,-,TGTGCCAGCACCGGGGGGTACGAGCAGTACTTC,CASTGGYEQYF
TRBV4-1,TRBJ1-5,TRBD1,few,TGCGCCAGCAGCCCTAGAGGACAGGGCCCGAATCAGCCCCAGCATTTT,CASSPRGQGPNQPQHF
TRBV18,TRBJ1-3,-,-,TGTGCCAGCTCACCTGACGGCTCTGGAAACACCATATATTTT,CASSPDGSGNTIYF
TRBV7-2,TRBJ1-2,TRBD1,-,TGTGCCAGCAGCTGGGCTTGGGACAGGGGGCTTCTTCGGGGCTACACCTTC,CASSWAWDRGLLRGYTF
TRBV3-1/TRBV3-2,TRBJ1-4,-,-,TGTGCCAGCAGCCAACCTAGGGGAAAACTGTTTTTT,CASSQPRGKLFF
TRBV6-1,TRBJ1-4,-,-,TGTGCCAGCAGTGAACCGGTCCCCTGGGGCGAAAAACTGTTTTTT,CASSEPVPWGEKLFF
TRBV3-1/TRBV3-2,TRBJ1-5,TRBD1,few,TGTGCCAGCAGTACGGAGGGGGCTGGGCAGCCCCAGCATTTT,CASSTEGAGQPQHF
TRBV19,TRBJ1-5,-,-,TGTGCCAGTACCCAGGACCCGCAATGGGGTCAGCCCCAGCATTTT,CASTQDPQWGQPQHF
TRBV2,TRBJ1-5,TRBD1,once,TGTGCCAGCACTATAGACAGGGTTAATCAGCCCCAGCATTTT,CASTIDRVNQPQHF
TRBV6-5,TRBJ1-6,TRBD1,-,TGTGCCAGCAGTTACGGACAGGGCTATAATTCACCCCTCCACTTT,CASSYGQGYNSPLHF
TRBV25-1,TRBJ1-2,TRBD1,once,TGTGCCAGCAGTGAACTAGACAGGGGCGACTATGGCTACACCTTC,CASSELDRGDYGYTF
TRBV3-1/TRBV3-2,TRBJ2-7,-,-,TGTGCCAGCAGCCAAGCGGCCAGCTCCTACGAGCAGTACTTC,CASSQAASSYEQYF
TRBV6-5,TRBJ1-2,-,-,TGTGCCAGCGCTCCTTCAGGGGCTGTGGGAGGCTACACCTTC,CASAPSGAVGGYTF
TRBV7-7,TRBJ2-2,-,-,TGTGCTAGCAGCATGGACAGTGGAGGTAGCGGGGAGCTGTTTTTT,CASSMDSGGSGELFF
TRBV5-1,TRBJ2-3,-,-,TGCGCCAGCAGCTTGGCACTAGGGTCACGCACAGATACGCAGTATTTT,CASSLALGSRTDTQYF
TRBV5-1,TRBJ1-4,-,-,TGCGCCAGCAGCTCCACAACTAATGAAAAACTGTTTTTT,CASSSTTNEKLFF
TRBV10-1,TRBJ2-3,TRBD2,few,TGCGCCAGCAGTAGCGGGGGCACAGATACGCAGTATTTT,CASSSGGTDTQYF
TRBV2,TRBJ1-6,-,once,TGTGCCAGCAGAGTCGCGCTGACGAGTAATTCACCCCTCCACTTT,CASRVALTSNSPLHF
TRBV2,TRBJ2-5,TRBD1,-,TGTGCCAGCAGTGAAGCAGGACAGGGGATCGGGACCCAGTACTTC,CASSEAGQGIGTQYF
TRBV5-1,TRBJ1-4,-,-,TGCGCCAGCAGCTTGGAAGGTCGATCGAGCGAAAAACTGTTTTTT,CASSLEGRSSEKLFF
TRBV4-1,TRBJ1-2,-,-,TGCGCCAGCAGCCAAGACCATGGGTATTGGGCTACTAGCTATGGCTACACCTTC,CASSQDHGYWATSYGYTF
TRBV18,TRBJ1-5,TRBD1,-,TGTGCCAGCTCACTAATCCCGGGACAGGGGGCTTCGTGGCGGGATCAGCCCCAGCATTTT,CASSLIPGQGASWRDQPQHF
TRBV7-6,TRBJ2-7,-,-,TGTGCCAGCAGCTCCCGGACGGGTTCCTACGAGCAGTACTTC,CASSSRTGSYEQYF
TRBV9,TRBJ1-6,-,-,TGTGCCAGCAGCGTAGGAGAGGGGTATTCACCCCTCCACTTT,CASSVGEGYSPLHF
TRBV4-3,TRBJ1-2,-,-,TGCGCCAGCAGCCAAGAAGTCGCCGCGAACTATGGCTACACCTTC,CASSQEVAANYGYTF
TRBV2,TRBJ2-3,-,-,TGTGCCAGCAGTGGCTCGGACGGGGGGCTGAGCACAGATACGCAGTATTTT,CASSGSDGGLSTDTQYF
TRBV6-4,TRBJ2-2,-,-,TGTGCCAGCAGTCCCCAGGCCTCCGGGGAGCTGTTTTTT,CASSPQASGELFF
TRBV4-2,TRBJ2-5,TRBD1,-,TGTGCCAGCAGCCAAGGACAGGGGGAAGAGACCCAGTACTTC,CASSQGQGEETQYF
TRBV7-9,TRBJ2-2,TRBD1,-,TGTGCTATCAGCCTTAGGGGGCGATACACCGGGGAGCTGTTTTTT,CAISLRGRYTGELFF
TRBV7-2,TRBJ2-1,-,-,TGTGCCAGCAGCTACGACAGCTACAATGAGCAGTTCTTC,CASSYDSYNEQFF
TRBV9,TRBJ1-3,-,few,TGTGCCAGCAGCCGGACGGGAACCGTCAGCTCTGGAAACACCATATATTTT,CASSRTGTVSSGNTIYF
TRBV15,TRBJ2-1,-,-,TGTGCCACCAGCAGAGATGCCAGAGCCTACAATGAGCAGTTCTTC,CATSRDARAYNEQFF
TRBV5-6,TRBJ2-5,TRBD1,-,TGTGCCAGCAGCGCCGGGACAGGTGGCGAGACCCAGTACTTC,CASSAGTGGETQYF
TRBV5-6,TRBJ1-1,-,-,TGTGCCAGCAGCCCTGAGAGGGCTCTAATGAACACTGAAGCTTTCTTT,CASSPERALMNTEAFF
TRBV30,TRBJ2-7,TRBD1,-,TGTGCCTGGAGACCAGAACCCGGACAGGGGGCCTACGAGCAGTACTTC,CAWRPEPGQGAYEQYF
TRBV10-3,TRBJ2-2,-,-,TGTGCCATCAGTGAGTTTTCCGGGAACACCGGGGAGCTGTTTTTT,CAISEFSGNTGELFF
TRBV7-9,TRBJ1-1,TRBD1,-,TGTGCCAGCAGCAGCCCGGGACAGGGGAACACTGAAGCTTTCTTT,CASSSPGQGNTEAFF
TRBV12-5,TRBJ1-1,-,few,TGTGCTAGTGGTAATAACCCCTCCAGGGTGAACACTGAAGCTTTCTTT,CASGNNPSRVNTEAFF
TRBV18,TRBJ2-2,TRBD1,-,TGTGCCAGCTCACCACCCGGACAGGGTAGAGGCACCGGGGAGCTGTTTTTT,CASSPPGQGRGTGELFF
TRBV27,TRBJ2-3,-,-,TGTGCCAGCAACCCGTTCTGGGCAAATACGCAGTATTTT,CASNPFWANTQYF
TRBV7-9,TRBJ1-2,-,-,TGTGCCAGCACCCGAGTTGCGGGGCTGGCGAAGGTCTACACCTTC,CASTRVAGLAKVYTF
TRBV7-2,TRBJ2-3,TRBD2,-,TGTGCCAGCAGCCCTAGCATGCGGGGGTGGGTAGATACGCAGTATTTT,CASSPSMRGWVDTQYF